This TCR beta chain was profiled in a study of identical twins. Study results and caveats: Among monozygotic twins, out-of-frame TCR alpha sharing exceeded what models predicted.

As for this clonotype: Its antigen remains unidentified. At one of its ends the junction is not consistent with the germline gene, which may arise from a read error.

TCRdb reprocessed the 5' RACE reads with MiXCR, giving one entry per CDR3 protein. Among fewer than 900,000 distinct CDR3 sequences listed, 21% were seen once. This sample also appeared in a second study, on T cells expressing NK-cell markers.

This TCR was sampled from a woman aged 18-30 years in good health. The sample taken for sequencing was PBMCs.

CDR3 sequence (DNA): TGTGCCAGCAGTGCACCGCCCCTCTTT. Translation: CASSAPPLF. This sequence joins TRBV9 and TRBJ1-1; D gene uncertain. CDR3 length: 9 residues. The germline gives CDR1 SGDLS, CDR2 YYNGEE.